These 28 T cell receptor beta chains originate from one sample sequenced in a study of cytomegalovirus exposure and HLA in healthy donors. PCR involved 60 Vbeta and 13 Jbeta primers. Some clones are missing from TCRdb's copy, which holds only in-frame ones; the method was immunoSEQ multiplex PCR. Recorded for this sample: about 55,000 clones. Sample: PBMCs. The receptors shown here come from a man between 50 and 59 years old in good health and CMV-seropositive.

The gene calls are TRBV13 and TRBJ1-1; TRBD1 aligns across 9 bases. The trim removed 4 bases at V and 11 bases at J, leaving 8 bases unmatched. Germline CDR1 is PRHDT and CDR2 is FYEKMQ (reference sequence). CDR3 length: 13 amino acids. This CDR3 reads CASSSRDRVVAFF. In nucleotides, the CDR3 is TGTGCCAGCAGCTCCCGGGACAGGGTTGTGGCTTTCTTT.

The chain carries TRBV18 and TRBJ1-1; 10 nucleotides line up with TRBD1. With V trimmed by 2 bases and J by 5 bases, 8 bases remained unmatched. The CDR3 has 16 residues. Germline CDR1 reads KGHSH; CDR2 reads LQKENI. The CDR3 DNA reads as TGTGCCAGCTCACCAAGGGGACAGGGGAAGACGACTGAAGCTTTCTTT. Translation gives CASSPRGQGKTTEAFF.

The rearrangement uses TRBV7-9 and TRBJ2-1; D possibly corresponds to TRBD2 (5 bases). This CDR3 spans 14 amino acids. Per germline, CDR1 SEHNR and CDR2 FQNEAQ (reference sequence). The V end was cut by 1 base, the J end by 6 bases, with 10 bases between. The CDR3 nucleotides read TGTGCCAGCAGCTTAGACCTAGCTGGCAATGAGCAGTTCTTC. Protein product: CASSLDLAGNEQFF.

The CDR3 loop reads CASSSTGGQNTEAFF. CDR3 DNA sequence: TGCGCCAGCAGCTCCACAGGGGGCCAAAACACTGAAGCTTTCTTT. This chain joins TRBV5-1 and TRBJ1-1, with TRBD1 identical over 9 bases. The germline CDR1 and CDR2 sequences are SGHRS and YFSETQ. The CDR3 runs to 15 residues. V trimming: 3 bases; J trimming: 2 bases; junction bases outside the gene matches: 5. Using reference TRBV5-1 and TRBJ1-1 for the parts outside the CDR3, the full variable domain is KAGVTQTPRYLIKTRGQQVTLSCSPISGHRSVSWYQQTPGQGLQFLFEYFSETQRNKGNFPGRFSGRQFSNSRSEMNVSTLELGDSALYLCASSSTGGQNTEAFFGQGTRLTVV.

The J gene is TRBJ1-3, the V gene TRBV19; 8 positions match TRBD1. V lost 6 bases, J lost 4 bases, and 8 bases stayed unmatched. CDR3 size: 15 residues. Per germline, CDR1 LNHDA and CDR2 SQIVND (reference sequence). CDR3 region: CASRGSGQGGNTIYF. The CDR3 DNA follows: TGTGCCAGTAGAGGCTCCGGACAGGGAGGAAACACCATATATTTT. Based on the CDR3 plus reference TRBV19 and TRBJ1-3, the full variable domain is DGGITQSPKYLFRKEGQNVTLSCEQNLNHDAMYWYRQDPGQGLRLIYYSQIVNDFQKGDIAEGYSVSREKKESFPLTVTSAQKNPTAFYLCASRGSGQGGNTIYFGEGSWLTVV.

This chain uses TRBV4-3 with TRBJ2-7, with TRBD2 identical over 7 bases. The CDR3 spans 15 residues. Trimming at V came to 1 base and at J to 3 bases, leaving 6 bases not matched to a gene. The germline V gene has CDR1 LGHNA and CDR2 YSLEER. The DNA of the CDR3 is TGCGCCAGCAGCCAAGGCGTAGCGGGTGACTACGAGCAGTACTTC. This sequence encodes CASSQGVAGDYEQYF.

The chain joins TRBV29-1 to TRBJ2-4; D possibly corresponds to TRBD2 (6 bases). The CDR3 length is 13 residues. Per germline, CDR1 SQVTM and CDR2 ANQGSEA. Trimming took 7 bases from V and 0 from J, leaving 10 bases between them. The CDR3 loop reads CSAQGLAKNIQYF. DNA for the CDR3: TGCAGCGCCCAGGGACTAGCCAAAAACATTCAGTACTTC.

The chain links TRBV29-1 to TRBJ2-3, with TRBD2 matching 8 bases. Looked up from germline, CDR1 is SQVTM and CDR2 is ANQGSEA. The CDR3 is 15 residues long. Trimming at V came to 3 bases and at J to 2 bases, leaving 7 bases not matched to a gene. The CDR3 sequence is CSVDMSGGNTDTQYF. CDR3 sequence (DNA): TGCAGCGTTGATATGAGCGGGGGTAACACAGATACGCAGTATTTT.

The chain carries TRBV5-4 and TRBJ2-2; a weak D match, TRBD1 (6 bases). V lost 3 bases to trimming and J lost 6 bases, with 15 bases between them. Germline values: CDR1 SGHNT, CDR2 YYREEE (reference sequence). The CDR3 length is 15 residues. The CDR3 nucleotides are TGTGCCAGCAGCTCCGGTCAGGGGTATGCCGGGGAGCTGTTTTTT. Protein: CASSSGQGYAGELFF.

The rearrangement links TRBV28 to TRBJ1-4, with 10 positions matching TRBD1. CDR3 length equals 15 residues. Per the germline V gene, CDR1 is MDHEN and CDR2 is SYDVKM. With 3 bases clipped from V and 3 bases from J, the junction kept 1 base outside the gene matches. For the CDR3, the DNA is TGTGCCAGCAGTTTGGACAGGGGGTCTAATGAAAAACTGTTTTTT. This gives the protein CASSLDRGSNEKLFF.

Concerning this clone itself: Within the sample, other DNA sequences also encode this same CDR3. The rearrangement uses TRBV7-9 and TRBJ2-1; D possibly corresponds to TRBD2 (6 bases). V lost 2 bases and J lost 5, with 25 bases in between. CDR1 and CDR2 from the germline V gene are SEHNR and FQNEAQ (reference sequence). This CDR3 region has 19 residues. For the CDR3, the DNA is TGTGCCAGCAGCTTAACGTGGACTAACCGACCACGGATGAACAATGAGCAGTTCTTC. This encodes CASSLTWTNRPRMNNEQFF. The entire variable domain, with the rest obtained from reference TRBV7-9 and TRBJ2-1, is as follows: DTGVSQNPRHKITKRGQNVTFRCDPISEHNRLYWYRQTLGQGPEFLTYFQNEAQLEKSRLLSDRFSAERPKGSFSTLEIQRTEQGDSAMYLCASSLTWTNRPRMNNEQFFGPGTRLTVL.

CDR3 loop: CAWRSQGVDNSPLHF. As DNA, the CDR3 is TGTGCCTGGAGGTCACAGGGAGTGGATAATTCACCCCTCCACTTT. V gene TRBV30 combines with J gene TRBJ1-6; possible D gene TRBD1, 6 bases. With 3 bases removed from V and 5 bases from J, the gap between germline ends came to 14 bases. Germline V gene data show CDR1 as GTSNPN and CDR2 as SVGIG (reference sequence). The CDR3 runs to 15 residues.

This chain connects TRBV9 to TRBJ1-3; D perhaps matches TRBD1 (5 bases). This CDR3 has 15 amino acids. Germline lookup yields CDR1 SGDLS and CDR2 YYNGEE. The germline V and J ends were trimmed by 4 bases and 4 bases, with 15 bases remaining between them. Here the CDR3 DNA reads TGTGCCAGCAGCCCATTCGGGGGAGGAGGAAACACCATATATTTT. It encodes CASSPFGGGGNTIYF.

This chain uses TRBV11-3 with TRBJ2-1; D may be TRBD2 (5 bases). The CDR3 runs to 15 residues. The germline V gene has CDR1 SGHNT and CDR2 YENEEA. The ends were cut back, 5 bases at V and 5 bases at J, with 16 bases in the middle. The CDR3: CASSPREGFNNEQFF. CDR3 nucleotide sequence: TGTGCCAGCAGCCCGAGAGAGGGCTTCAACAATGAGCAGTTCTTC.

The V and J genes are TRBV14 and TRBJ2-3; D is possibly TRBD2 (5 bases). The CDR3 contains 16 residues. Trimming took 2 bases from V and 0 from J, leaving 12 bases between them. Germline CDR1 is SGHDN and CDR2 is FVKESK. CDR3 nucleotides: TGTGCCAGCAGCCAACGGGCTAGCCTTAGCACAGATACGCAGTATTTT. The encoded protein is CASSQRASLSTDTQYF.

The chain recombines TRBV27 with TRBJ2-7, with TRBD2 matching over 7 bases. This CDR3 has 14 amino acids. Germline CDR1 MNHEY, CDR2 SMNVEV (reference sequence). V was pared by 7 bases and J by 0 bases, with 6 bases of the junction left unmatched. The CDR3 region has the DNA TGTGCCAGCATAGGGGCTAGCGGCTCCTACGAGCAGTACTTC. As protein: CASIGASGSYEQYF.

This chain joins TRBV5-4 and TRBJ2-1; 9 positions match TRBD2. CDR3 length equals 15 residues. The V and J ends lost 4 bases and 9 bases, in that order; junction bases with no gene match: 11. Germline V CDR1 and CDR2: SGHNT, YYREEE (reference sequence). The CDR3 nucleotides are TGTGCCAGCAGCAAGTCAACTAGCGGGTTGGGTGAGCAGTTCTTC. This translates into CASSKSTSGLGEQFF.

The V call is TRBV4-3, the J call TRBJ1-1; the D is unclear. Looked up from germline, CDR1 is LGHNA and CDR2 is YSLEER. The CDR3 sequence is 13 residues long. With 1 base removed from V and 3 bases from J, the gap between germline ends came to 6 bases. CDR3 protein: CASSQADYTEAFF. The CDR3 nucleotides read TGCGCCAGCAGCCAAGCCGACTACACTGAAGCTTTCTTT.

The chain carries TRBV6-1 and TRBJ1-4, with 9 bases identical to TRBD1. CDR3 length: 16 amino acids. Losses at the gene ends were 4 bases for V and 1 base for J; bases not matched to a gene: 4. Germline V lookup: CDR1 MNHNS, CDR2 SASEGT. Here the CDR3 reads CASSGLDRGTNEKLFF. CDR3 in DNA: TGTGCCAGCAGTGGCCTGGACAGGGGAACTAATGAAAAACTGTTTTTT.

The CDR3 DNA is TGTGCCAGCAGTTCCGGACAGGGGGTGTACTATGGCTACACCTTC. Protein: CASSSGQGVYYGYTF. The J gene is TRBJ1-2, the V gene TRBV28; TRBD1 matches at 10 bases. The CDR3 loop spans 15 amino acids. Germline values: CDR1 MDHEN, CDR2 SYDVKM. J gave up 3 bases and V 4 bases, and 5 bases lay outside the gene matches.

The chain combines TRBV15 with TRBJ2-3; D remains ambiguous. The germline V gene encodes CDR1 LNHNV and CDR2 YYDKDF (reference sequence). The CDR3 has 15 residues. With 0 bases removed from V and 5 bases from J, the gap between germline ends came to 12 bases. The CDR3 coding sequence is TGTGCCACCAGCAGAGATCCTGCAGCGATAGATACGCAGTATTTT. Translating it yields CATSRDPAAIDTQYF.

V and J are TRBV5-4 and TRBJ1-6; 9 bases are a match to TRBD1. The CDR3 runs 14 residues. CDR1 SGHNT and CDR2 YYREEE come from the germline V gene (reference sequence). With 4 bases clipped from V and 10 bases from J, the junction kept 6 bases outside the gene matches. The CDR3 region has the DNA TGTGCCAGCAGCCACCGGGACAGGGACTCACCCCTCCACTTT. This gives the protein CASSHRDRDSPLHF. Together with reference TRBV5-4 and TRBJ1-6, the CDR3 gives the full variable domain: ETGVTQSPTHLIKTRGQQVTLRCSSQSGHNTVSWYQQALGQGPQFIFQYYREEENGRGNFPPRFSGLQFPNYSSELNVNALELDDSALYLCASSHRDRDSPLHFGNGTRLTVT.

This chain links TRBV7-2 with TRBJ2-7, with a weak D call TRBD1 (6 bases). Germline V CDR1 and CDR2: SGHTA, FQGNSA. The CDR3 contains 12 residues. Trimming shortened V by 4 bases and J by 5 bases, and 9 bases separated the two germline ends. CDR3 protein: CASSSYRDEQYF. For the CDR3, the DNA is TGTGCCAGCAGCTCCTACAGGGACGAGCAGTACTTC.

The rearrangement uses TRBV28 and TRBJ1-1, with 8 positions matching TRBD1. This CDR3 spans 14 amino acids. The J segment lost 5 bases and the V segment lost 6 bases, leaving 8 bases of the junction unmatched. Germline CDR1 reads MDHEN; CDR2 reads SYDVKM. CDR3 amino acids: CASRVTGENTEAFF. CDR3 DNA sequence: TGTGCCAGCAGGGTGACAGGGGAGAATACTGAAGCTTTCTTT. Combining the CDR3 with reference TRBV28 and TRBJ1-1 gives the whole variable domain DVKVTQSSRYLVKRTGEKVFLECVQDMDHENMFWYRQDPGLGLRLIYFSYDVKMKEKGDIPEGYSVSREKKERFSLILESASTNQTSMYLCASRVTGENTEAFFGQGTRLTVV.

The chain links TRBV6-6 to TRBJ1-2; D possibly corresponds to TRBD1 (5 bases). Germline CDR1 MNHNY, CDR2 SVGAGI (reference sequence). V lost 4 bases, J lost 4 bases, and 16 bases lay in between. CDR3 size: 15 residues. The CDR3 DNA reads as TGTGCCAGCAGTTCCCCGGGCAGGGCGGCCTATGGCTACACCTTC. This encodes CASSSPGRAAYGYTF.

The CDR3 region is CASSDRQYGYTF. DNA for the CDR3: TGTGCCAGCAGCGACCGACAGTATGGCTACACCTTC. The chain is built from TRBV9 and TRBJ1-2; a weak D match, TRBD1 (5 bases). The V end lost 3 bases, the J end lost 5 bases, and 8 bases lay between the germline ends. Germline V CDR1 and CDR2: SGDLS, YYNGEE. CDR3 size: 12 residues. Looking up the rest from reference TRBV9 and TRBJ1-2 gives the full variable domain: DSGVTQTPKHLITATGQRVTLRCSPRSGDLSVYWYQQSLDQGLQFLIQYYNGEERAKGNILERFSAQQFPDLHSELNLSSLELGDSALYFCASSDRQYGYTFGSGTRLTVV.

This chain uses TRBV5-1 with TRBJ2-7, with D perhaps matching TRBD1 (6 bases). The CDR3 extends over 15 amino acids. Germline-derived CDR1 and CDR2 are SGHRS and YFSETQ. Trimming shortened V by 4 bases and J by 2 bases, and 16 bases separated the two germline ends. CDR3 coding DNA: TGCGCCAGCAGCGCCCCGGAGACAGGAACCTACGAGCAGTACTTC. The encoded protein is CASSAPETGTYEQYF.

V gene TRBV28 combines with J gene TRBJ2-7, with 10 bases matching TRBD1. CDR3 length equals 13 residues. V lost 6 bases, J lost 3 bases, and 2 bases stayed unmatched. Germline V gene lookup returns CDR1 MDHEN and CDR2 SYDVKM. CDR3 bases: TGTGCCAGCAGGCGGACAGGGGGCTACGAGCAGTACTTC. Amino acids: CASRRTGGYEQYF.